The subject of this entry is one T cell receptor (beta chain). The clone's antigen remains unknown. Per-base qualities were not stored, and no clone one base away is much larger. These data are taken from a study of blood T cell repertoires in COVID-19 (dated by TCRdb to the early 2020s). About the study as a whole: Collaborator samples came from the United States, Italy and Spain and covered acute and convalescent phases of COVID-19. The material from the prospective study consisted of cDNA or gDNA derived from T cells, B-cell-depleted T cells, or PBMCs. Where available, HLA class I and class II types were obtained from metadata supplied by the sample provider rather than from assay-based typing. Nearly every sample came with metadata listing a de-identified subject ID, COVID-19 status, age in years and sex. Samples were obtained from the ongoing ImmuneRACE study (first 160 participants) and from roughly 1,300 subjects provided by 6 global collaborators. The repertoires were made available in a free public database intended to serve as a resource for research on the immune response to SARS-CoV-2. Subjects who had been exposed to COVID-19, were actively infected with it, or had recovered from it provided the deeply sampled blood TCRbeta repertoires that made up the dataset.

One collaborating source in Seattle enrolled patients during active infection and followed them longitudinally through the course of disease. Collaborating institutions collected whole blood in K2EDTA tubes following their own protocols. For TCRbeta analysis, collaborators shipped samples in one of three forms: frozen whole blood, isolated PBMCs, or DNA extracted from either of those sample types. TCRbeta CDR3 regions were amplified from genomic DNA using the immunoSEQ Assay, a bias-controlled multiplex PCR. The paper's processing steps were these. Nucleated cell counts per sample were estimated from amplification of reference gene primers within the assay. Sequence reads were collapsed and filtered to measure the absolute abundance of every unique TCRbeta CDR3 rearrangement. For each sample, productive Simpson clonality was calculated by taking the square root of Simpson's diversity index across productive rearrangements. Entries here come from immuneACCESS through TCRdb and include only in-frame sequences with V and J called. Some clones fail to appear in such tables; in the studies checked, an unresolved V gene covers under half of the shortfall, and the cause of the remainder is unknown. The DNA was the basis for D and trimming; V, J and clone size are from that table. The sample table shows roughly 330,000 clones, and about nine tenths are seen once. Approximately 9.9% of the sample lies in the top ten.

The germline V gene (reference sequence) yields SGHNT for CDR1 and YYREEE for CDR2. The junction shows trimming of 4 bases on V and 7 bases on J, and the gene matches do not reach 13 bases of it. Including cysteine and phenylalanine, the CDR3 has 16 amino acids. The only DNA kept is the CDR3, 48 bases in frame from the first base. What the research found in general, with its limitations: The quantity of clinical and demographic metadata differed by source and by participant and was supplied without curation.

What was sequenced was peripheral blood. The chain is made from TRBV5-4 and TRBJ2-7; TRBD2 fits 11 bases in the junction. The TCR was taken from a man aged 25 to 40 with COVID-19, enrolled during active disease. The DNA sequence is TGTGCCAGCAGCGGGAATAGCGGGAGGGGGGCGGTTGAGCAGTACTTC. Translated, this gives CASSGNSGRGAVEQYF.